The clone carrying this T cell receptor (beta chain) was seen at least ten times. The data were obtained in a study of kidney transplant recipient with SARS-CoV-2 infection. One entry per CDR3 protein results from TCRdb running MiXCR on the reads. The sample carries approximately 240,000 distinct CDR3 sequences, less than 35% recorded once. Trimming cost V 0 bases and J 0 bases; bases outside gene matches: 5. The CDR3 is made up of 17 amino acids. Germline CDR1 is SGHRS and CDR2 is YFSETQ. The V and J genes are TRBV5-1 and TRBJ2-1; 8 bases align to TRBD1. The sequences come from a blood sample, collected at baseline and around day 120 from a kidney transplant recipient. The sequence came from a male patient in his 30s who had COVID-19 and was a kidney transplant recipient. Some of the T cells may derive from the graft donor. CDR3 loop: CASSLVGTGASYNEQFF. CDR3 DNA: TGCGCCAGCAGCTTGGTGGGGACAGGTGCCTCCTACAATGAGCAGTTCTTC.